Below, 2 T cell receptor beta chains from the same sample are listed, as sequenced in a study of T cell repertoires in cytomegalovirus infection. TCRdb reprocessed the reads with MiXCR, giving one entry per CDR3 protein. The table lists 450,000 to 550,000 distinct CDR3 sequences, about 15% of them singletons. Sequencing was performed on CD8+ T cells from PBMCs. The receptor set was obtained from a human donor in good health (CMV status not recorded). Some clones in this sample may be carry-over from other donors' samples.

The CDR3 region has the DNA TGTGCCAGCAGCCGTCACTATCCGAATACAGGGGCTCAGAACACTGAAGCTTTCTTT. This codes for CASSRHYPNTGAQNTEAFF. The rearrangement joins TRBV3-1 to TRBJ1-1; 7 nucleotides line up with TRBD1. Germline CDR1 LGHDT, CDR2 YNNKEL (reference sequence). This CDR3 is built from 19 residues. V shed 4 bases, J shed 1 base, and the junction held 18 bases outside the gene matches.

This clonotype was recorded many times. The V and J genes are TRBV7-3 and TRBJ1-5, with D possibly being TRBD1 (6 bases). The CDR3 loop spans 15 amino acids. Germline V gene sequence: CDR1 SGHTA, CDR2 FQGTGA. The V gene lost 5 bases and the J gene lost 1 base, with 12 bases spanning the gap. The CDR3 nucleotides are TGTGCCAGCAGCCCCCATGGGGGCAGCAATCAGCCCCAGCATTTT. Protein product: CASSPHGGSNQPQHF.